Listed here is a single T cell receptor (beta chain). This sample was taken from a study of shared clonotypes between healthy human individuals. Trimming removed 8 bases at V and 10 bases at J, with 21 bases between. There are 14 residues in the CDR3. Per germline, CDR1 SEHNR and CDR2 FQNEAQ (reference sequence). The naive CD8 subset, CD45RO-negative cells positively selected for CCR7, excluded terminally differentiated effector memory CD45RA+ cells. Clones were read by immunoSEQ multiplex PCR, and TCRdb kept only the in-frame ones, dropping some. The table includes fewer than 1 million clones, roughly 96% detected once.

The sequencing input was naive CD8+ T cells sorted from blood. The rearrangement links TRBV7-9 to TRBJ2-1; D is possibly TRBD1 (5 bases). The clonotype comes from a man aged 25 to 40 in good health. Here the CDR3 reads CASLFPGPHREQFF. In DNA form, the CDR3 reads TGTGCCAGCCTCTTCCCTGGCCCCCACAGGGAGCAGTTCTTC.